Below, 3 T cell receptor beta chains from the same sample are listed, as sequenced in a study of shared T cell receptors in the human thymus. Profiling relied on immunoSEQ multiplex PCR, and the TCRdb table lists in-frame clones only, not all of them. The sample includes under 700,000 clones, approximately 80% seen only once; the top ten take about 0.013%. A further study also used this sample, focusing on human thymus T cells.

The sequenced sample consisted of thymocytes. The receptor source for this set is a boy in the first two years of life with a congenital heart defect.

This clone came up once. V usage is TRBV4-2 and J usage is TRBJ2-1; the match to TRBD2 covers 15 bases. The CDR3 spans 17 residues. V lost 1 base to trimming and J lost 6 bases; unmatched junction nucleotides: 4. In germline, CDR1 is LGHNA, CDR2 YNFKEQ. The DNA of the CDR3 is TGTGCCAGCAGCCAAGGGACTAGCGGGAGGGCCTCCAATGAGCAGTTCTTC. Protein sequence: CASSQGTSGRASNEQFF.

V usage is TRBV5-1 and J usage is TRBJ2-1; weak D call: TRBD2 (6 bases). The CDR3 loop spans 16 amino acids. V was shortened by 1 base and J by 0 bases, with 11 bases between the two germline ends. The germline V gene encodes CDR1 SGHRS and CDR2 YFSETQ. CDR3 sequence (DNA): TGCGCCAGCAGCTTGATTGTGGACTACTCCTACAATGAGCAGTTCTTC. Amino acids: CASSLIVDYSYNEQFF.

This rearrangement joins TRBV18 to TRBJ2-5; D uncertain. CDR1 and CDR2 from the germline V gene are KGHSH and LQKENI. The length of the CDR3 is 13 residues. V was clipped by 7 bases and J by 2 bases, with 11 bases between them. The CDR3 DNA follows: TGTGCCAGCTGCCCGACACAGCAAGAGACCCAGTACTTC. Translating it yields CASCPTQQETQYF.